The 30 T cell receptor beta chains listed next were all sequenced from one sample in a study of cytomegalovirus exposure and HLA in healthy donors. The PCR used 60 Vbeta and 13 Jbeta primers. TCRdb's copy holds only in-frame clones and misses some; the assay was immunoSEQ multiplex PCR. Of some 170,000 clones detected, 82% appear once; the ten largest clones hold 9.5% to 12%. Sequenced: PBMCs. The receptors were sampled from a man between 45 and 60 years old in good health and CMV-seropositive.

In the case of this clone: Other DNA sequences in this sample translate to the same CDR3. For the CDR3, the DNA is TGTGCCAGCAGCGTGGACGCGGGGGGCGGCACTGAAGCTTTCTTT. Its translation: CASSVDAGGGTEAFF. V is TRBV9 and J is TRBJ1-1, with a tentative D call TRBD1 (6 bases). Germline V lookup: CDR1 SGDLS, CDR2 YYNGEE. V shed 2 bases and J shed 4 bases, with 15 bases lying between them. This CDR3 region has 15 residues.

This chain uses TRBV7-3 with TRBJ1-6; 8 bases fit TRBD1. J lost 10 bases, V lost 5 bases, and 7 bases had no gene match. Germline values: CDR1 SGHTA, CDR2 FQGTGA. This CDR3 region has 14 residues. CDR3 in amino acids: CASSPGQGGSPLHF. The CDR3 region has the DNA TGTGCCAGCAGCCCCGGACAGGGAGGCTCACCCCTCCACTTT.

The V gene is TRBV5-6, the J gene TRBJ1-6; 9 bases align to TRBD1. The CDR3 totals 18 residues. The V gene end was trimmed by 6 bases and the J gene end by 0 bases; junction bases not matched to a gene: 10. Germline loops: CDR1 SGHDT, CDR2 YYEEEE. This chain's CDR3 is CASTFNSDRGSYNSPLHF. The CDR3 coding sequence is TGTGCCAGCACCTTCAATTCGGACAGGGGCTCCTATAATTCACCCCTCCACTTT. The full variable domain, rest sourced from reference TRBV5-6 and TRBJ1-6, is DAGVTQSPTHLIKTRGQQVTLRCSPKSGHDTVSWYQQALGQGPQFIFQYYEEEERQRGNFPDRFSGHQFPNYSSELNVNALLLGDSALYLCASTFNSDRGSYNSPLHFGNGTRLTVT.

This sequence joins TRBV9 and TRBJ2-2; TRBD2 agrees at 12 bases. The V gene's germline CDR1 is SGDLS and CDR2 YYNGEE. The ends lost 0 bases at V and 4 bases at J; junction bases unmatched: 10. The length of the CDR3 is 19 residues. The CDR3 coding sequence is TGTGCCAGCAGCGTAGAACCCCCTCTAGCGGGGGGGCTCACCGGGGAGCTGTTTTTT. Its translation is CASSVEPPLAGGLTGELFF.

Comment on this clone: One end of the junction fails to match germline, which may point to a read error. V and J are TRBV7-9 and TRBJ2-2, with TRBD2 matching over 12 bases. Per germline, CDR1 SEHNR and CDR2 FQNEAQ (reference sequence). The CDR3 sequence is 15 residues long. The CDR3 here is CSSSLTSGRTGELFF. The CDR3, as DNA: TGTTCCAGCAGCTTGACTAGCGGGAGAACGGGGGAGCTGTTTTTT.

The genes are TRBV6-1 and TRBJ2-7; perhaps TRBD2 as D (5 bases). Looked up from germline, CDR1 is MNHNS and CDR2 is SASEGT. The ends were cut back, 2 bases at V and 2 bases at J, with 10 bases in the middle. The CDR3 contains 14 residues. The CDR3 DNA is TGTGCCAGCAGTGAATTGGAGGTTCCCTACGAGCAGTACTTC. Translated, it gives CASSELEVPYEQYF.

This chain joins TRBV5-1 and TRBJ2-3; D may be TRBD1 (6 bases). The CDR3 spans 13 residues. The V end was cut by 4 bases, the J end by 3 bases, with 9 bases between. Germline assignment: CDR1 SGHRS and CDR2 YFSETQ. The CDR3 region is CASSLDSTDTQYF. CDR3 bases: TGCGCCAGCAGCCTGGACAGTACAGATACGCAGTATTTT.

CDR3 nucleotides: TGTGCCAGCAGTTTTGAGAATTCACCCCTCCACTTT. Translated, it gives CASSFENSPLHF. This chain links TRBV6-5 with TRBJ1-6, with D hard to call. CDR3 length: 12 residues. V was trimmed by 4 bases and J by 7 bases, leaving 5 bases between them. The germline V gene encodes CDR1 MNHEY and CDR2 SVGAGI.

The chain couples TRBV28 to TRBJ2-5, with 8 bases identical to TRBD2. The germline V gene has CDR1 MDHEN and CDR2 SYDVKM. V trimming: 3 bases; J trimming: 1 base; junction bases outside the gene matches: 10. The CDR3 contains 17 residues. This chain's CDR3 is CASSLAPAGDGQETQYF. CDR3 in DNA: TGTGCCAGCAGTTTGGCGCCAGCGGGGGACGGCCAAGAGACCCAGTACTTC.

The chain combines TRBV30 with TRBJ1-1; 7 nucleotides agree with TRBD1. The V gene end was trimmed by 1 base and the J gene end by 1 base; junction bases not matched to a gene: 18. Germline-derived CDR1 and CDR2 are GTSNPN and SVGIG (reference sequence). The CDR3 covers 19 residues. The CDR3 coding sequence is TGTGCCTGGAGTGCTACTGCAGGGGGAAAAGCCGAGGGGAACACTGAAGCTTTCTTT. Translating gives CAWSATAGGKAEGNTEAFF.

The chain has TRBV19 and TRBJ1-2, with D unclear. With 3 bases removed from V and 8 bases from J, the gap between germline ends came to 16 bases. CDR1 is LNHDA, CDR2 SQIVND, per germline (reference sequence). The CDR3 runs to 14 residues. CDR3 protein: CASSISLGSEGYTF. For the CDR3, the DNA is TGTGCCAGTAGTATTTCCCTCGGGTCGGAGGGCTACACCTTC.

This sequence joins TRBV9 and TRBJ2-1, with 10 bases fitting TRBD2. Germline lookup yields CDR1 SGDLS and CDR2 YYNGEE. The CDR3 length is 15 residues. Trimming took 3 bases from V and 6 from J; bases not matched to a gene: 6. The CDR3 nucleotides are TGTGCCAGCAGCGAGGGACTAGCGATTTCCAATGAGCAGTTCTTC. It is translated as CASSEGLAISNEQFF. The full variable domain, in which reference TRBV9 and TRBJ2-1 provide the parts outside the CDR3, is DSGVTQTPKHLITATGQRVTLRCSPRSGDLSVYWYQQSLDQGLQFLIQYYNGEERAKGNILERFSAQQFPDLHSELNLSSLELGDSALYFCASSEGLAISNEQFFGPGTRLTVL.

V and J are TRBV6-5 and TRBJ2-5; the match to TRBD1 covers 10 bases. The end of the DNA is better explained by TRBJ2-7, so the J call may be wrong. Germline V gene lookup returns CDR1 MNHEY and CDR2 SVGAGI. CDR3 length: 15 amino acids. The CDR3 bases are TGTGCCAGCAGTTACTACGGACAGGGGGGCCACGAGCAGTACTTC. This encodes CASSYYGQGGHEQYF.

This clone was detected only once. The chain carries TRBV2 and TRBJ1-6; no clear D. Trimming pared 5 bases from V and 9 bases from J, leaving 8 bases between. The CDR3 sequence is 12 residues long. Germline CDR1 reads SNHLY; CDR2 reads FYNNEI. The CDR3 sequence: CASSPGLSPLHF. In nucleotides, the CDR3 is TGTGCCAGCAGTCCAGGTCTTTCACCCCTCCACTTT. The full variable domain, in which reference TRBV2 and TRBJ1-6 provide the parts outside the CDR3, is EPEVTQTPSHQVTQMGQEVILRCVPISNHLYFYWYRQILGQKVEFLVSFYNNEISEKSEIFDDQFSVERPDGSNFTLKIRSTKLEDSAMYFCASSPGLSPLHFGNGTRLTVT.

The chain uses TRBV19 and TRBJ2-6; the match to TRBD1 covers 7 bases. The J segment lost 2 bases and the V segment lost 5 bases, leaving 6 bases of the junction unmatched. In germline, CDR1 is LNHDA, CDR2 SQIVND (reference sequence). The CDR3 length is 16 residues. The chain's CDR3 is CASSVTGLTGANVLTF. The CDR3 region has the DNA TGTGCCAGTAGTGTGACAGGGCTCACTGGGGCCAACGTCCTGACTTTC. The full variable domain, rest sourced from reference TRBV19 and TRBJ2-6, is DGGITQSPKYLFRKEGQNVTLSCEQNLNHDAMYWYRQDPGQGLRLIYYSQIVNDFQKGDIAEGYSVSREKKESFPLTVTSAQKNPTAFYLCASSVTGLTGANVLTFGAGSRLTVL.

The chain recombines TRBV6-5 with TRBJ1-6, with D tentatively TRBD1 (5 bases). The V end lost 2 bases, the J end lost 8 bases, and 13 bases lay between the germline ends. This CDR3 spans 15 amino acids. In germline, CDR1 is MNHEY, CDR2 SVGAGI. In nucleotides, the CDR3 is TGTGCCAGCAGTTACGTTTGGAGGGGATATTCACCCCTCCACTTT. Its protein product is CASSYVWRGYSPLHF.

The chain recombines TRBV7-2 with TRBJ2-3; the D gene is possibly TRBD2 (6 bases). CDR1 and CDR2 from the germline V gene are SGHTA and FQGNSA. V dropped 2 bases and J dropped 0 bases, with 15 bases sitting between them. The CDR3 runs to 17 residues. Here the CDR3 DNA reads TGTGCCAGCAGCTTACCCCCGGGGACTCTAAGCACAGATACGCAGTATTTT. Translation: CASSLPPGTLSTDTQYF.

The chain carries TRBV5-1 and TRBJ1-1; D is possibly TRBD1 (5 bases). Trimming cost V 1 base and J 6 bases, with 13 bases left between them. The CDR3 extends over 14 amino acids. CDR1 SGHRS and CDR2 YFSETQ come from the germline V gene. The CDR3: CASSLNGGRSEAFF. For the CDR3, the DNA is TGCGCCAGCAGCTTGAACGGGGGAAGGTCTGAAGCTTTCTTT.

The chain has TRBV5-6 and TRBJ2-7; TRBD1 matches 9 bases. Unmatched junction bases numbered 4, after V lost 3 bases and J lost 3 bases. This CDR3 is 14 amino acids long. Germline V gene data show CDR1 as SGHDT and CDR2 as YYEEEE. As DNA, the CDR3 is TGTGCCAGCAGCTCCCGGGACAGGGACTACGAGCAGTACTTC. It specifies CASSSRDRDYEQYF.

This rearrangement joins TRBV19 to TRBJ2-2; possible D gene TRBD2, 5 bases. The V and J ends lost 7 bases and 1 base respectively, with 16 bases between them. The CDR3 contains 16 residues. Germline V CDR1 and CDR2: LNHDA, SQIVND (reference sequence). The CDR3 reads CASNSAAVRNTGELFF. CDR3 in DNA: TGTGCCAGTAACTCAGCGGCGGTGAGGAACACCGGGGAGCTGTTTTTT. The full variable domain, rest sourced from reference TRBV19 and TRBJ2-2, is DGGITQSPKYLFRKEGQNVTLSCEQNLNHDAMYWYRQDPGQGLRLIYYSQIVNDFQKGDIAEGYSVSREKKESFPLTVTSAQKNPTAFYLCASNSAAVRNTGELFFGEGSRLTVL.

The rearrangement uses TRBV30 and TRBJ1-6, with TRBD1 matching over 7 bases. This CDR3 has 13 residues. Germline CDR1 and CDR2: GTSNPN and SVGIG (reference sequence). V dropped 5 bases and J dropped 6; count of bases not matched to a gene: 4. CDR3 amino acids: CAWGTESNSPLHF. The CDR3 bases are TGTGCCTGGGGGACAGAAAGTAATTCACCCCTCCACTTT.

This sequence joins TRBV6-5 and TRBJ2-7, with 9 bases that match TRBD1. Germline assignment: CDR1 MNHEY and CDR2 SVGAGI. Trimming took 5 bases from V and 5 from J; bases not matched to a gene: 10. This CDR3 is built from 15 residues. The CDR3 DNA reads as TGTGCCAGCAGTAGGCCGGGACAGGGAGGGGACGAGCAGTACTTC. Protein product: CASSRPGQGGDEQYF.

V is TRBV7-2 and J is TRBJ1-5, with D tentatively TRBD1 (5 bases). The V gene's germline CDR1 is SGHTA and CDR2 FQGNSA. V lost 1 base to trimming and J lost 3 bases, with 10 bases between them. This CDR3 is built from 15 residues. In nucleotides, the CDR3 is TGTGCCAGCAGCTTAGTGGGGCGGCCCAATCAGCCCCAGCATTTT. It yields the protein CASSLVGRPNQPQHF.

This clone has a single count. J is TRBJ2-7 and V is TRBV11-3; 8 bases match TRBD1. There are 14 residues in the CDR3. J gave up 4 bases and V 5 bases, and 7 bases lay outside the gene matches. Germline V CDR1 and CDR2: SGHNT, YENEEA. DNA for the CDR3: TGTGCCAGCAGCGCGACAGGGGAGATATACGAGCAGTACTTC. Its translation is CASSATGEIYEQYF.

This sequence joins TRBV5-1 and TRBJ2-5, with TRBD1 identical over 7 bases. The CDR3 contains 15 residues. V trimming: 0 bases; J trimming: 4 bases; junction bases outside the gene matches: 6. The germline V gene has CDR1 SGHRS and CDR2 YFSETQ. The CDR3 region is CASSLGVQGRETQYF. In DNA, the CDR3 is TGCGCCAGCAGCTTGGGTGTACAGGGGAGAGAGACCCAGTACTTC.

The J gene is TRBJ2-1, the V gene TRBV2; TRBD2 matches at 11 bases. Germline CDR1 and CDR2: SNHLY and FYNNEI. J was trimmed by 8 bases and V by 5 bases; bases with no gene match: 11. This CDR3 is 16 amino acids long. In nucleotides, the CDR3 is TGTGCCAGCAGTACTCCTCTAGCGGGGGGTACGGATGAGCAGTTCTTC. Translation gives CASSTPLAGGTDEQFF.

The chain recombines TRBV7-2 with TRBJ2-3, with D perhaps TRBD2 (6 bases). Germline V gene data show CDR1 as SGHTA and CDR2 as FQGNSA. The CDR3 is 14 amino acids. Trimming left V 6 bases short and J 3 bases short, with 13 bases between. The CDR3, as DNA: TGTGCCAGCAGACAGCGGGTCACGACAGATACGCAGTATTTT. Residues: CASRQRVTTDTQYF.

This chain uses TRBV27 with TRBJ2-7; D is ambiguous. The CDR3 is made up of 13 amino acids. Germline loops: CDR1 MNHEY, CDR2 SMNVEV (reference sequence). V lost 3 bases and J 3 bases, leaving 9 bases between the germline ends. Here the CDR3 reads CASSLGKFYEQYF. The CDR3 DNA is TGTGCCAGCAGTTTGGGCAAATTCTACGAGCAGTACTTC.

The rearrangement links TRBV5-1 to TRBJ1-1, with D possibly being TRBD1 (6 bases). V was clipped by 6 bases and J by 1 base, with 19 bases between them. The germline gives CDR1 SGHRS, CDR2 YFSETQ. The CDR3 is made up of 16 amino acids. The chain's CDR3 is CASKFVGGHGNTEAFF. The DNA of the CDR3 is TGCGCCAGCAAGTTTGTCGGGGGGCATGGGAACACTGAAGCTTTCTTT. Full variable domain (missing parts from reference TRBV5-1 and TRBJ1-1): KAGVTQTPRYLIKTRGQQVTLSCSPISGHRSVSWYQQTPGQGLQFLFEYFSETQRNKGNFPGRFSGRQFSNSRSEMNVSTLELGDSALYLCASKFVGGHGNTEAFFGQGTRLTVV.

The chain couples TRBV6-1 to TRBJ1-1, with TRBD1 matching 8 bases. The J segment lost 7 bases and the V segment lost 7 bases, leaving 11 bases of the junction unmatched. The CDR3 covers 14 residues. The germline V gene encodes CDR1 MNHNS and CDR2 SASEGT. The CDR3, as DNA: TGTGCCAGCACCGAACCCGGACAGGGTGTTGAAGCTTTCTTT. Translated, it gives CASTEPGQGVEAFF.